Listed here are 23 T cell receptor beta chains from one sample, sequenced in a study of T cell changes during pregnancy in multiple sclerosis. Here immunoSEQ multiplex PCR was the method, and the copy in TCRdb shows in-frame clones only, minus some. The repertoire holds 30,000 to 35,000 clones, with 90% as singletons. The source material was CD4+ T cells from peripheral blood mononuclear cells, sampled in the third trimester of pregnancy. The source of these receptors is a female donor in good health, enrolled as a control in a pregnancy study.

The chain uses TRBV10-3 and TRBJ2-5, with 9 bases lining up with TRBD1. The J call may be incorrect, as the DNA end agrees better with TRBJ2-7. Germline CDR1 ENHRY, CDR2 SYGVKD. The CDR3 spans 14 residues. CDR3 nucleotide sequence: TGTGCCATCAGATCCCAACAGGGGGCGTACGAGCAGTACTTC. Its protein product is CAIRSQQGAYEQYF.

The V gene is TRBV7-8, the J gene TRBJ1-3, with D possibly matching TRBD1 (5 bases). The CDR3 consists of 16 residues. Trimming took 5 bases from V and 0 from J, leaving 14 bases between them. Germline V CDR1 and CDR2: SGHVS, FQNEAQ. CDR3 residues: CASSRQGEVSGNTIYF. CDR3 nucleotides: TGTGCCAGCAGCCGCCAGGGCGAGGTCTCTGGAAACACCATATATTTT.

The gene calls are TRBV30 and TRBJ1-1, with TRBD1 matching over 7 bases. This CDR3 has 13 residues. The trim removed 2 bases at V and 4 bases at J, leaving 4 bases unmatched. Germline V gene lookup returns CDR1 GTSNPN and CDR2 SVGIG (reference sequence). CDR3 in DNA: TGTGCCTGGAGTCGACAGGGTGTCACTGAAGCTTTCTTT. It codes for CAWSRQGVTEAFF.

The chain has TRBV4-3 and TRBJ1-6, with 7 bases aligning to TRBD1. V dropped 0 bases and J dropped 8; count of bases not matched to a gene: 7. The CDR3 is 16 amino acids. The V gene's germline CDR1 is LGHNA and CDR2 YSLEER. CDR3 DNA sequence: TGCGCCAGCAGCCAAGATATGACAGGGAGTTATTCACCCCTCCACTTT. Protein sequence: CASSQDMTGSYSPLHF.

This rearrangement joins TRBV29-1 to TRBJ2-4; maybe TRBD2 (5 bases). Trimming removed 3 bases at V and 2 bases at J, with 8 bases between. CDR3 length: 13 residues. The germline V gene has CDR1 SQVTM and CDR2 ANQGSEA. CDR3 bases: TGCAGCGTTGATCCCGGGACCAAAAACATTCAGTACTTC. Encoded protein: CSVDPGTKNIQYF. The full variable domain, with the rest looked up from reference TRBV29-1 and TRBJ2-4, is SAVISQKPSRDICQRGTSLTIQCQVDSQVTMMFWYRQQPGQSLTLIATANQGSEATYESGFVIDKFPISRPNLTFSTLTVSNMSPEDSSIYLCSVDPGTKNIQYFGAGTRLSVL.

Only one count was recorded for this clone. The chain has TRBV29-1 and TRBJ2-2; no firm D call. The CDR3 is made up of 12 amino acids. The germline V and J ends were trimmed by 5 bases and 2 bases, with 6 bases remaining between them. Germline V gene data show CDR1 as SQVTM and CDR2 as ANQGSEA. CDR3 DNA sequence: TGCAGCGTTCACAGAAACACCGGGGAGCTGTTTTTT. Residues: CSVHRNTGELFF.

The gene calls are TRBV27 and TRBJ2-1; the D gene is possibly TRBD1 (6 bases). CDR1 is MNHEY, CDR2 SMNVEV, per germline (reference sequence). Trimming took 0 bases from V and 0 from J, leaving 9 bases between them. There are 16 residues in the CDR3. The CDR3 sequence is CASSLSQGLSYNEQFF. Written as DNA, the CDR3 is TGTGCCAGCAGTTTATCACAGGGCCTCTCCTACAATGAGCAGTTCTTC.

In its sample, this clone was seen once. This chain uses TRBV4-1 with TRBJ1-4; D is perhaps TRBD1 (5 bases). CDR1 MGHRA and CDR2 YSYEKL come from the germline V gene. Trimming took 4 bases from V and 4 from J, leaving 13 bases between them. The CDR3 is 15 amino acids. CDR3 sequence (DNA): TGCGCCAGCAGCCCCTACGGAGGGGTTAATGAAAAACTGTTTTTT. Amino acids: CASSPYGGVNEKLFF.

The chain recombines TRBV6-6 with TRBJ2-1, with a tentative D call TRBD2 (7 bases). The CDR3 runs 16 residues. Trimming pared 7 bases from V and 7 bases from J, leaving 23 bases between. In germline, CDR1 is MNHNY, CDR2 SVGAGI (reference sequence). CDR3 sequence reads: CASKGPEGEGGNEQFF. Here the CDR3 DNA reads TGTGCCAGCAAGGGACCAGAGGGGGAGGGTGGGAATGAGCAGTTCTTC.

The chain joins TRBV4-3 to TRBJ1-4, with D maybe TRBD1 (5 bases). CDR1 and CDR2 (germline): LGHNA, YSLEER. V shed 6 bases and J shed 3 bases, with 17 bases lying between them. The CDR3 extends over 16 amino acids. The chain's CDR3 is CASRPRATTANEKLFF. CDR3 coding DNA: TGCGCCAGCAGGCCCAGGGCTACAACAGCTAATGAAAAACTGTTTTTT.

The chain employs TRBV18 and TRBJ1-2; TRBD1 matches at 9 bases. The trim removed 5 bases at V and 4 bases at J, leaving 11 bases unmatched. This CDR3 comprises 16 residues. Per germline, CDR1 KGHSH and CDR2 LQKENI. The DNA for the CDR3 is TGTGCCAGCTCAAGGGACAGGGAATTTCATGGCTATGGCTACACCTTC. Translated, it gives CASSRDREFHGYGYTF. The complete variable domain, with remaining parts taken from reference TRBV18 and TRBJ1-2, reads NAGVMQNPRHLVRRRGQEARLRCSPMKGHSHVYWYRQLPEEGLKFMVYLQKENIIDESGMPKERFSAEFPKEGPSILRIQQVVRGDSAAYFCASSRDREFHGYGYTFGSGTRLTVV.

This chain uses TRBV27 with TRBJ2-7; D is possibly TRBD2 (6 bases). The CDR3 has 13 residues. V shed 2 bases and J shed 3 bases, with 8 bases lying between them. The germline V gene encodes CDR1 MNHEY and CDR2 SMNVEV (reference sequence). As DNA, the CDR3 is TGTGCCAGCAGTTTACGGGGGAACTACGAGCAGTACTTC. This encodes CASSLRGNYEQYF.

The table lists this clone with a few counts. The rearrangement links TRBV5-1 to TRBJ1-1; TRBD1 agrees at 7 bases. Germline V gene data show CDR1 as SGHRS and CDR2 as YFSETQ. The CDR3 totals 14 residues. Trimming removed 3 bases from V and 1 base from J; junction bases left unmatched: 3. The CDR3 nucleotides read TGCGCCAGCAGCTCGGGACAGCAGAACACTGAAGCTTTCTTT. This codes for CASSSGQQNTEAFF.

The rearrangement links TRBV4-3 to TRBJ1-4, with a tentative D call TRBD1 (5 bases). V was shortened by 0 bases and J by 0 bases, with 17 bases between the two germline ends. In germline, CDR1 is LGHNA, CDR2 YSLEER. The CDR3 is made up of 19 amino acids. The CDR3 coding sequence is TGCGCCAGCAGCCAAGATCAGGGACGGGGGGTATCAACTAATGAAAAACTGTTTTTT. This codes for CASSQDQGRGVSTNEKLFF.

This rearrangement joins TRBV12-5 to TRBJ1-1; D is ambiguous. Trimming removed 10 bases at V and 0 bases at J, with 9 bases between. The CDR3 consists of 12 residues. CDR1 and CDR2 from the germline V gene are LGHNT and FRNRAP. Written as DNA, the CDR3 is TGTGCTACCCGGTCTATGAACACTGAAGCTTTCTTT. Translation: CATRSMNTEAFF.

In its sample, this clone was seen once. CDR3 residues: CASSLEGPDYNSPLHF. The CDR3 nucleotides read TGTGCCAGCAGCTTAGAGGGGCCCGATTATAATTCACCCCTCCACTTT. The chain uses TRBV7-8 and TRBJ1-6; D is perhaps TRBD1 (5 bases). CDR3 size: 16 residues. V dropped 1 base and J dropped 4 bases, with 11 bases sitting between them. From germline, CDR1 is SGHVS and CDR2 FQNEAQ.

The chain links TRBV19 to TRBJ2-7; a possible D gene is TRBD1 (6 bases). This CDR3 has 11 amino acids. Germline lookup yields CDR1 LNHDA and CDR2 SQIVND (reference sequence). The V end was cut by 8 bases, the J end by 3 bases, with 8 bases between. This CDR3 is CASEDSYEQYF. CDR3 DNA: TGTGCCAGTGAGGACAGCTACGAGCAGTACTTC.

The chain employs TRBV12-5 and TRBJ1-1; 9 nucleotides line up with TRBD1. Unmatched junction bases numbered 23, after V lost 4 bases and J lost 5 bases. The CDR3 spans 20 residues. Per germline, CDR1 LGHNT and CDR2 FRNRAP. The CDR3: CASGSRDRVPGIPLGTEAFF. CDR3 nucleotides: TGTGCTAGTGGTTCCCGGGACAGGGTCCCGGGCATCCCCCTTGGGACTGAAGCTTTCTTT.

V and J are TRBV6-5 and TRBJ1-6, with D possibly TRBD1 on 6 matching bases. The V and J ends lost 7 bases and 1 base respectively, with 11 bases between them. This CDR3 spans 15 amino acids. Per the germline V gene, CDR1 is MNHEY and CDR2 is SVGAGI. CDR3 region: CASNPQGSYNSPLHF. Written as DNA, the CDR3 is TGTGCCAGCAACCCACAGGGTTCCTATAATTCACCCCTCCACTTT.

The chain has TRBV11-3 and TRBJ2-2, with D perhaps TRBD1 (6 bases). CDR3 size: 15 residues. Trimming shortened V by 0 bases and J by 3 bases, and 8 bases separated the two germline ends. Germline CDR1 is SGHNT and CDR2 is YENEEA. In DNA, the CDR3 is TGTGCCAGCAGCTTAGAGGACAGCTACACCGGGGAGCTGTTTTTT. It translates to CASSLEDSYTGELFF.

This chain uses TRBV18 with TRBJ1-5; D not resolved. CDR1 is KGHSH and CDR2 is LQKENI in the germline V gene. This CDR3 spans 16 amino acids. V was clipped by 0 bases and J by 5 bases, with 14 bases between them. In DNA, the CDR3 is TGTGCCAGCTCACCACCGGGAGGCAGGAATGATCAGCCCCAGCATTTT. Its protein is CASSPPGGRNDQPQHF.

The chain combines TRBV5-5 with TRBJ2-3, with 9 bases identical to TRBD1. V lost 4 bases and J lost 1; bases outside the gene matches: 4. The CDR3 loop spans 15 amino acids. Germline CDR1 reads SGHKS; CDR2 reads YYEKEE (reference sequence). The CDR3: CASSTGQGRTDTQYF. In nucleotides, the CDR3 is TGTGCCAGCAGCACCGGACAGGGGCGCACAGATACGCAGTATTTT. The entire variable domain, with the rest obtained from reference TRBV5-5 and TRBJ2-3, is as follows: DAGVTQSPTHLIKTRGQQVTLRCSPISGHKSVSWYQQVLGQGPQFIFQYYEKEERGRGNFPDRFSARQFPNYSSELNVNALLLGDSALYLCASSTGQGRTDTQYFGPGTRLTVL.

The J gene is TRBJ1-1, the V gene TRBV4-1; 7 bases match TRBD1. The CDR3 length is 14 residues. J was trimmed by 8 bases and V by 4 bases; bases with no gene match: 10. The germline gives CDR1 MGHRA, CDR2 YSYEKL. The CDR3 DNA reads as TGCGCCAGCAGCCCGGGACAGCTTTATGGGGAAGCTTTCTTT. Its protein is CASSPGQLYGEAFF.